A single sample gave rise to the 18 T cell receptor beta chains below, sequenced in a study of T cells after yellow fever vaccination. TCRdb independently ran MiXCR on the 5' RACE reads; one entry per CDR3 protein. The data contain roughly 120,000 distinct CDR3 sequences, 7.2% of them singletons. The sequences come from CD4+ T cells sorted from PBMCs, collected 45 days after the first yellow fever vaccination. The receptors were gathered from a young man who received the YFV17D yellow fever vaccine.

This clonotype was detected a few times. The CDR3 bases are TGTGCCAGCAGCCGGGGACCTGCTGGGGCCAACGTCCTGACTTTC. Its protein is CASSRGPAGANVLTF. The J gene is TRBJ2-6, the V gene TRBV7-2; the D gene could be TRBD1 or TRBD2 (5 bases each). Germline CDR1 SGHTA, CDR2 FQGNSA. The CDR3 covers 15 residues. Trimming shortened V by 5 bases and J by 2 bases, and 10 bases separated the two germline ends.

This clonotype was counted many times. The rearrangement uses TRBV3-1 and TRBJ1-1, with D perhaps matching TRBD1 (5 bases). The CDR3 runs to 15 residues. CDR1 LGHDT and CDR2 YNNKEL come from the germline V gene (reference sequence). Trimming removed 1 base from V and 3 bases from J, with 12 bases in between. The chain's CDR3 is CASSQGSGGYTEAFF. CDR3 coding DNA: TGTGCCAGCAGCCAAGGCTCCGGGGGATACACTGAAGCTTTCTTT.

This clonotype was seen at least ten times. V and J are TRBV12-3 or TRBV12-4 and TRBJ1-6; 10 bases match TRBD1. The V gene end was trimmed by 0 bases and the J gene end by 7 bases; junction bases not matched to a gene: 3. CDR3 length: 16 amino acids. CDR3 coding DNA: TGTGCCAGCAGTTTAGCGACAGGGGGCGGGAATTCACCCCTCCACTTT. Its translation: CASSLATGGGNSPLHF.

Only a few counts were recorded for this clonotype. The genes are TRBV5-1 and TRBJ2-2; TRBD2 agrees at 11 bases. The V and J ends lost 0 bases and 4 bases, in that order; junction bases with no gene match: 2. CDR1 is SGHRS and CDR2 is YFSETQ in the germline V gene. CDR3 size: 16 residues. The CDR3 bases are TGCGCCAGCAGCTTGGCAACTAGCGGGGGCACCGGGGAGCTGTTTTTT. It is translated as CASSLATSGGTGELFF.

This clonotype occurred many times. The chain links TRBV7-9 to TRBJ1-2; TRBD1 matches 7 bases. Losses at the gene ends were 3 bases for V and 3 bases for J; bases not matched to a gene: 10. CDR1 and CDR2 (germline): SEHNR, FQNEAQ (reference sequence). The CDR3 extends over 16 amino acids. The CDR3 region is CASSFAPQGLHYGYTF. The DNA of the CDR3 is TGTGCCAGCAGCTTTGCCCCACAGGGGCTCCACTATGGCTACACCTTC.

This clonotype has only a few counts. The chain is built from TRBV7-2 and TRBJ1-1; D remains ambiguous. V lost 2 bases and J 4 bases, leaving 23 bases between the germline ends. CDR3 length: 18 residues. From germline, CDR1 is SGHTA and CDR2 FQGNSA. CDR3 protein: CASSLFPPRRLAGTEAFF. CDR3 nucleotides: TGTGCCAGCAGCTTATTCCCGCCGCGGCGTCTGGCTGGCACTGAAGCTTTCTTT.

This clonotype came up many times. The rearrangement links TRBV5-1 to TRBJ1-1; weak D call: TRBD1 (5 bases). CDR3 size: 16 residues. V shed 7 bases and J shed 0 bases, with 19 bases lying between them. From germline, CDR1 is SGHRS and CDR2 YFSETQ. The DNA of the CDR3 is TGCGCCAGCCGCAGGCAGGGAAATGGGATGAACACTGAAGCTTTCTTT. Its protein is CASRRQGNGMNTEAFF.

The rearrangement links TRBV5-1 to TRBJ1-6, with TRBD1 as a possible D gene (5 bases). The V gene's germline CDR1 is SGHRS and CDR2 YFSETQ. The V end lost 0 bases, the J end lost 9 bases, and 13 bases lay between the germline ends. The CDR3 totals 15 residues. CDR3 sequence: CASSLESRVVSPLHF. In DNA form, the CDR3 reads TGCGCCAGCAGCTTGGAGTCCAGGGTCGTTTCACCCCTCCACTTT.

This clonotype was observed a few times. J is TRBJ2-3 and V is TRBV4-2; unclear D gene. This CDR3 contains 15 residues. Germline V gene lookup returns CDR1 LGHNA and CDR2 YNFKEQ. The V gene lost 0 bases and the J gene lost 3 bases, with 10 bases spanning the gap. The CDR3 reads CASSQESLGTDTQYF. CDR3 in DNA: TGTGCCAGCAGCCAAGAGAGTTTGGGTACAGATACGCAGTATTTT.

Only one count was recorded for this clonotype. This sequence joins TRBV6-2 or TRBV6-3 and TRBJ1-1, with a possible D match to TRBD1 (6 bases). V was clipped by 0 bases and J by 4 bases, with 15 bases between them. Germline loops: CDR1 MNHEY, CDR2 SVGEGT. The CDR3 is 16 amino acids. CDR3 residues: CASSYSVLGASTEAFF. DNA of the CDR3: TGTGCCAGCAGTTACTCGGTTTTGGGGGCGAGCACTGAAGCTTTCTTT.

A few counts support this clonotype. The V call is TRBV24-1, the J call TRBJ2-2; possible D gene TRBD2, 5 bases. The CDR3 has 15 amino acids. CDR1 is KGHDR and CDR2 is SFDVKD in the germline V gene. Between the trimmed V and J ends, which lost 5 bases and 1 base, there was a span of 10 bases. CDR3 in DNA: TGTGCCACCAGTGGTCTAGGAGGGAACACCGGGGAGCTGTTTTTT. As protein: CATSGLGGNTGELFF.

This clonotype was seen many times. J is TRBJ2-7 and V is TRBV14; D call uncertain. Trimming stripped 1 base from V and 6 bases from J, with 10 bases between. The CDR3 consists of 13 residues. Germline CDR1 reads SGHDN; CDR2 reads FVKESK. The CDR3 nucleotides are TGTGCCAGCAGCCAAGTGGATCGAAGCGAGCAGTACGTC. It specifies CASSQVDRSEQYV.

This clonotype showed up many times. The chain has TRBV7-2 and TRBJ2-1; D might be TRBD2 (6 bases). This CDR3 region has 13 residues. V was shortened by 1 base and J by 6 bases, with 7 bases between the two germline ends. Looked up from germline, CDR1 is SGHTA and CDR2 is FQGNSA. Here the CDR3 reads CASSLGTTNEQFF. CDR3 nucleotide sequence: TGTGCCAGCAGCTTAGGGACTACCAATGAGCAGTTCTTC.

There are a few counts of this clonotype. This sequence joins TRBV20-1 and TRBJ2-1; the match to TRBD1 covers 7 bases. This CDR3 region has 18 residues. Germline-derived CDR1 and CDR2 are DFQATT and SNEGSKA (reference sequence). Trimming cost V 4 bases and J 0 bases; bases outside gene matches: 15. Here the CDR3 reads CSATGNFNRGSSYNEQFF. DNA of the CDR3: TGCAGTGCTACCGGAAATTTTAACAGGGGAAGCTCCTACAATGAGCAGTTCTTC.

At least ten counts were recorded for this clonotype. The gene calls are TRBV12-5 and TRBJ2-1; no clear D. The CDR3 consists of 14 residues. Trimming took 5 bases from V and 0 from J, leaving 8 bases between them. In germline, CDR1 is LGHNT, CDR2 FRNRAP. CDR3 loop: CASGLESSYNEQFF. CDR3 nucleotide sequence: TGTGCTAGTGGTCTAGAGAGCTCCTACAATGAGCAGTTCTTC. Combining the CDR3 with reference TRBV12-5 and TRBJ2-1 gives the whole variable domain DARVTQTPRHKVTEMGQEVTMRCQPILGHNTVFWYRQTMMQGLELLAYFRNRAPLDDSGMPKDRFSAEMPDATLATLKIQPSEPRDSAVYFCASGLESSYNEQFFGPGTRLTVL.

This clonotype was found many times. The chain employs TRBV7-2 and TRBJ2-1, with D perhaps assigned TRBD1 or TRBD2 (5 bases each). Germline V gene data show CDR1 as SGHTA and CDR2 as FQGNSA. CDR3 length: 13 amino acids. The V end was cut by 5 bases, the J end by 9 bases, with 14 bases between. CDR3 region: CASSMAPGTEQFF. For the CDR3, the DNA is TGTGCCAGCAGCATGGCCCCAGGGACTGAGCAGTTCTTC.

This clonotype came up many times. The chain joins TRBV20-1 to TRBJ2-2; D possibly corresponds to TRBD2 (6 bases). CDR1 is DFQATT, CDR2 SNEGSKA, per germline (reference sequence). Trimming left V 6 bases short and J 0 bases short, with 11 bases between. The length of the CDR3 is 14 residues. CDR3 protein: CSAPGGSNTGELFF. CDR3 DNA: TGCAGTGCCCCCGGGGGTTCGAACACCGGGGAGCTGTTTTTT.

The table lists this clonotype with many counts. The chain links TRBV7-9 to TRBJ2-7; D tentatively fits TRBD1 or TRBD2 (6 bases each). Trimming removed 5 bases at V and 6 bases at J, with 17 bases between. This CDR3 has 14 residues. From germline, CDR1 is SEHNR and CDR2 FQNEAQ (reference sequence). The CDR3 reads CASSHGGPAAEQYV. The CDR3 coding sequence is TGTGCCAGCAGCCACGGGGGCCCTGCCGCCGAGCAGTACGTC.